What follows describes a single TCR beta chain. This entry comes from a study of blood T cell repertoires in COVID-19. The overall study: Acute and convalescent COVID-19 specimens originated in the United States, Italy and Spain. PBMCs, B-cell-depleted T cells, or T cells were the source of the cDNA or gDNA that made up the material.

With V trimmed by 4 bases and J by 3 bases, 6 bases remained unmatched. This CDR3 region has 15 residues. Germline CDR1 is SGHTS and CDR2 is YDEGEE. In the original workflow: Quantification of nucleated cells was approximated via reference gene primer amplification. Profiled with immunoSEQ multiplex PCR; TCRdb holds only in-frame clones, not every one. The DNA gave D and trimming, while V, J and clone size come from that table. The sample has around 26,000 clones; 89% are singletons. Sequenced input: peripheral blood. The chain has TRBV5-8 and TRBJ1-2; 10 positions match TRBD1. This clonotype originated in a human donor in a cohort sampled during active COVID-19. CDR3 region: CASSPQGQGDYGYTF. The CDR3 region has the DNA TGTGCCAGCAGCCCCCAAGGACAGGGGGACTATGGCTACACCTTC.